The present T cell receptor beta chain was sequenced within a study of Graves' ophthalmopathy and Graves' hyperthyroidism. V was trimmed by 4 bases and J by 3 bases, leaving 7 bases between them. This CDR3 is built from 12 residues. Germline CDR1 reads SGHNT; CDR2 reads YYREEE (reference sequence). Beta-chain TCR CDR3 regions were amplified from RNA transcripts. The library came from an HTBI-primed first-round RT-PCR and a second-round multiplex PCR. TCRdb re-analysed the multiplex PCR reads in MiXCR, keeping a single row per CDR3 protein. The sample carries some 1.1 million distinct CDR3 sequences, 35% to 40% recorded once. This clonotype was counted only a few times. The target antigen is unknown. The study's findings and limits: It was with 70.59% sensitivity and around 72% specificity that the model predicted ophthalmopathy progression. Classification of ophthalmopathy versus stable hyperthyroidism by a 13-signature model yielded about 88% sensitivity and approximately 79% specificity. A majority of expanded thyroid clonotypes exceeding 0.001 frequency were likewise present in blood.

Excluded: other autoimmune disease, uncontrolled infection, pregnancy or lactation. This chain connects TRBV5-4 to TRBJ1-1, with no clear D. The receptor was isolated from an adult man with Graves' hyperthyroidism. Sequenced material: peripheral blood or thyroid tissue (not recorded which). The DNA of the CDR3 is TGTGCCAGCAGCCATTTCGACACTGAAGCTTTCTTT. It translates to CASSHFDTEAFF.